These 8 T cell receptor beta chains originate from one sample sequenced in a study of OX40 agonist ivuxolimab in advanced cancers. The repertoire was sequenced with immunoSEQ multiplex PCR; TCRdb's copy has only in-frame clones and lacks some. The table has tens of thousands of clones, about 87% seen once. The specimen was CD4+ or CD8+ T cells sorted from blood, collected in a trial of the OX40 agonist ivuxolimab. These receptors were taken from an adult with an advanced solid tumor such as melanoma, head and neck, liver or kidney cancer.

V is TRBV2 and J is TRBJ1-1; tentative D call: TRBD1 (5 bases). The CDR3 runs to 12 residues. The germline V and J ends were trimmed by 2 bases and 8 bases, with 9 bases remaining between them. Germline CDR1 SNHLY, CDR2 FYNNEI. CDR3: CASSEYKGEAFF. In nucleotides, the CDR3 is TGTGCCAGCAGTGAATATAAGGGGGAAGCTTTCTTT.

The rearrangement joins TRBV6-4 to TRBJ2-2; no reliable D call. The CDR3 consists of 17 residues. The germline V and J ends were trimmed by 0 bases and 6 bases, with 17 bases remaining between them. CDR1 MRHNA and CDR2 SNTAGT come from the germline V gene. CDR3 sequence: CASSDSIGPGSAGELFF. Written as DNA, the CDR3 is TGTGCCAGCAGTGACTCGATTGGTCCAGGTTCGGCCGGGGAGCTGTTTTTT.

The rearrangement uses TRBV25-1 and TRBJ2-1; a weak D match, TRBD2 (6 bases). Germline values: CDR1 MGHDK, CDR2 SYGVNS. V was pared by 7 bases and J by 0 bases, with 10 bases between. This CDR3 has 14 residues. This CDR3 is CASTSDYSYNEQFF. CDR3 coding DNA: TGTGCCAGCACTAGCGACTACTCCTACAATGAGCAGTTCTTC.

The J gene is TRBJ1-2, the V gene TRBV28, with no clear D. The ends were cut back, 3 bases at V and 7 bases at J, with 18 bases in the middle. The V gene's germline CDR1 is MDHEN and CDR2 SYDVKM. The CDR3 contains 15 residues. The CDR3 DNA follows: TGTGCCAGCAGTTTCCCAGGAAAGTGGTCTGCTGGCTACACCTTC. This gives the protein CASSFPGKWSAGYTF.

The genes are TRBV19 and TRBJ2-5, with 8 bases identical to TRBD1. Germline CDR1 and CDR2: LNHDA and SQIVND (reference sequence). This CDR3 spans 14 amino acids. V trimming: 3 bases; J trimming: 7 bases; junction bases outside the gene matches: 7. CDR3 sequence: CASSIRTGQATQYF. Here the CDR3 DNA reads TGTGCCAGTAGTATCCGGACAGGGCAGGCGACCCAGTACTTC. Full variable domain (remainder filled in from reference TRBV19 and TRBJ2-5): DGGITQSPKYLFRKEGQNVTLSCEQNLNHDAMYWYRQDPGQGLRLIYYSQIVNDFQKGDIAEGYSVSREKKESFPLTVTSAQKNPTAFYLCASSIRTGQATQYFGPGTRLLVL.

The gene calls are TRBV2 and TRBJ1-4, with no clear D. The V end was cut by 4 bases, the J end by 4 bases, with 10 bases between. Germline loops: CDR1 SNHLY, CDR2 FYNNEI. The CDR3 length is 14 residues. CDR3 coding DNA: TGTGCCAGCAGTGGGACGGATAATAATGAAAAACTGTTTTTT. Translating it yields CASSGTDNNEKLFF.

The chain links TRBV28 to TRBJ2-7, with a possible D match to TRBD1 (6 bases). The CDR3 extends over 14 amino acids. CDR1 MDHEN and CDR2 SYDVKM come from the germline V gene. The germline V and J ends were trimmed by 8 bases and 3 bases, with 17 bases remaining between them. CDR3 in amino acids: CASSRRTALYEQYF. CDR3 coding DNA: TGTGCCAGCTCGAGGAGGACAGCCCTCTACGAGCAGTACTTC.

The V gene is TRBV9, the J gene TRBJ2-5; D is uncertain. This CDR3 region has 13 residues. Germline CDR1 and CDR2: SGDLS and YYNGEE. The V and J ends lost 2 bases and 5 bases respectively, with 10 bases between them. The CDR3, as DNA: TGTGCCAGCAGCGTGGGATTTTTCGAGACCCAGTACTTC. It specifies CASSVGFFETQYF.